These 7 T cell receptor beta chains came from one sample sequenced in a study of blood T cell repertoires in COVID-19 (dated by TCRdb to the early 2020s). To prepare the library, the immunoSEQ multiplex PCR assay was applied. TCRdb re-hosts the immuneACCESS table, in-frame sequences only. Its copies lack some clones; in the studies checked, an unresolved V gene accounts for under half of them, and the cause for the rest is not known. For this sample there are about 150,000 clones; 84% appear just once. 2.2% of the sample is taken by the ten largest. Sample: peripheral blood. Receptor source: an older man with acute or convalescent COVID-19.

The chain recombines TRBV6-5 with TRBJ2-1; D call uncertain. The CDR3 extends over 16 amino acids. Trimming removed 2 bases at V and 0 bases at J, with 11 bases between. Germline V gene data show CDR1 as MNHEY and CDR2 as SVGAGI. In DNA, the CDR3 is TGTGCCAGCAGTTACGCCCAGTCACACTCCTACAATGAGCAGTTCTTC. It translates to CASSYAQSHSYNEQFF.

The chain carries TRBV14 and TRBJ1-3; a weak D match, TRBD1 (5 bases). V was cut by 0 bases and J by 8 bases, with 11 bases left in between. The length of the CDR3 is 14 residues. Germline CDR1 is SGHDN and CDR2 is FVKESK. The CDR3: CASSQEQVWDTIYF. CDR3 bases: TGTGCCAGCAGCCAAGAACAGGTCTGGGACACCATATATTTT.

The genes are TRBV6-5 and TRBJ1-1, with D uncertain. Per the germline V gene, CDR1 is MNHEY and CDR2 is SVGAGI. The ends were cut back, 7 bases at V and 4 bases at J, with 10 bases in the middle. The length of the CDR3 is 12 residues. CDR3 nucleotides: TGTGCCAGCATTTCCGTGAGCACTGAAGCTTTCTTT. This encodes CASISVSTEAFF.

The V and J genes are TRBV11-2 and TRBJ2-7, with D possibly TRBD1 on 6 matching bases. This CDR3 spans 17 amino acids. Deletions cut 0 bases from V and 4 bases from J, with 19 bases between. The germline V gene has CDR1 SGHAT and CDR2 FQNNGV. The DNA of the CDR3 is TGTGCCAGCAGCTTAGACTTGACCCGCATAGGGGGTTACGAGCAGTACTTC. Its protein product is CASSLDLTRIGGYEQYF. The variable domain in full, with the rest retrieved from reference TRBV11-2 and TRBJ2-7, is EAGVAQSPRYKIIEKRQSVAFWCNPISGHATLYWYQQILGQGPKLLIQFQNNGVVDDSQLPKDRFSAERLKGVDSTLKIQPAKLEDSAVYLCASSLDLTRIGGYEQYFGPGTRLTVT.

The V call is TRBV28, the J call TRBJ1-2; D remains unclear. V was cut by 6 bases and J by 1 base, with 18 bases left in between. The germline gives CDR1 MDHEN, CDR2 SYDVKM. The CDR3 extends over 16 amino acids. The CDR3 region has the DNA TGTGCCAGCAGACCTCCACAGCAAGATATTAACTATGGCTACACCTTC. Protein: CASRPPQQDINYGYTF.

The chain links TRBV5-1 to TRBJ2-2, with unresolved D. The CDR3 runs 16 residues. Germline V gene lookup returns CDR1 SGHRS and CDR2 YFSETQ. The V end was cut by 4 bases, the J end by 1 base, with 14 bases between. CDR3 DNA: TGCGCCAGCAGCCCTTCGACTTCCGGGAACACCGGGGAGCTGTTTTTT. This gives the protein CASSPSTSGNTGELFF. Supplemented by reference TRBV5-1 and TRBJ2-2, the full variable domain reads KAGVTQTPRYLIKTRGQQVTLSCSPISGHRSVSWYQQTPGQGLQFLFEYFSETQRNKGNFPGRFSGRQFSNSRSEMNVSTLELGDSALYLCASSPSTSGNTGELFFGEGSRLTVL.

Here the CDR3 DNA reads TGTGCCAGCAGCCCAGCGGGGGCTGCAACAGATACGCAGTATTTT. It specifies CASSPAGAATDTQYF. The chain has TRBV7-3 and TRBJ2-3, with 8 bases that match TRBD2. After removal of 5 bases from V and 3 bases from J, the junction contained 7 bases not matched to a gene. The CDR3 loop spans 15 amino acids. CDR1 and CDR2 (germline): SGHTA, FQGTGA.